This is a list of T cell receptor beta chains from one sample in a study of OX40 agonist ivuxolimab in advanced cancers. The protocol was immunoSEQ multiplex PCR, while the TCRdb copy is restricted to in-frame clones and leaves out a portion. Of approximately 65,000 clones listed, roughly 89% are singletons. The sample was CD4+ or CD8+ T cells sorted from blood, taken in a trial of the OX40 agonist ivuxolimab. These receptors were taken from an adult with an advanced solid tumor such as melanoma, head and neck, liver or kidney cancer. CDR3s include the opening cysteine and the closing phenylalanine or tryptophan. The D gene is left open where the match is weak. Where a row states a size, it is once, few, many or the class of an expanded clone; other rows omit it.

len	abundance	v_gene	j_gene	d_gene	CDR3aa	CDR3nt
13	NA	TRBV5-1	TRBJ2-7	NA	CASSLPPSYEQYF	TGCGCCAGCAGCTTGCCCCCGTCCTACGAGCAGTACTTC
15	NA	TRBV10-3	TRBJ1-1	TRBD1	CAISELDRAGGEAFF	TGTGCCATCAGTGAGCTGGACAGGGCTGGAGGTGAAGCTTTCTTT
13	NA	TRBV30	TRBJ1-5	NA	CAWSAVSNQPQHF	TGTGCCTGGAGTGCAGTTAGCAATCAGCCCCAGCATTTT
11	once	TRBV30	TRBJ2-7	NA	CAWGGGNEQYF	TGTGCCTGGGGAGGGGGAAACGAGCAGTACTTC
15	NA	TRBV5-5	TRBJ1-5	NA	CASSVSGVGNQPQHF	TGTGCCAGCAGCGTGAGTGGTGTGGGGAATCAGCCCCAGCATTTT
14	NA	TRBV9	TRBJ2-7	TRBD2	CASSARDGRTTQYF	TGTGCCAGCAGCGCCCGAGACGGGAGGACGACGCAGTACTTC
12	NA	TRBV28	TRBJ1-1	NA	CASTQGQGEAFF	TGTGCCAGCACTCAGGGGCAGGGTGAAGCTTTCTTT
14	NA	TRBV2	TRBJ1-1	NA	CASRKQVMNTEAFF	TGTGCCAGCAGAAAACAGGTTATGAACACTGAAGCTTTCTTT
14	NA	TRBV2	TRBJ2-3	NA	CASAISRSTDTQYF	TGTGCCAGCGCCATCAGCCGGAGCACAGATACGCAGTATTTT
15	NA	TRBV5-8	TRBJ2-3	TRBD1	CASSSTGKSTDTQYF	TGTGCCAGCAGTTCGACAGGGAAATCAACAGATACGCAGTATTTT
12	NA	TRBV19	TRBJ1-2	NA	CASSIEGEGYTF	TGTGCCAGTAGTATAGAGGGAGAAGGCTACACCTTC
14	NA	TRBV6-1	TRBJ1-1	TRBD1	CASRRDSWNTEAFF	TGTGCCAGCAGAAGGGACAGCTGGAACACTGAAGCTTTCTTT
15	NA	TRBV10-3	TRBJ2-1	NA	CAINAQASSYNEQFF	TGTGCCATCAACGCTCAGGCGAGCTCCTACAATGAGCAGTTCTTC
15	NA	TRBV7-3	TRBJ2-4	TRBD1	CASSPTGGRENIQYF	TGTGCCAGCAGCCCTACAGGGGGCCGGGAAAACATTCAGTACTTC
14	NA	TRBV5-4	TRBJ1-4	TRBD1	CASSTTGGGEKLFF	TGTGCCAGCAGCACTACAGGGGGAGGTGAAAAACTGTTTTTT
13	NA	TRBV7-3	TRBJ2-1	NA	CASSLMGYNEQFF	TGTGCCAGCAGCTTAATGGGTTACAATGAGCAGTTCTTC
17	NA	TRBV18	TRBJ2-7	TRBD1	CASSLRPGQGLSGEQYF	TGTGCCAGCTCACTCCGTCCGGGACAGGGGTTATCTGGCGAGCAGTACTTC
15	NA	TRBV7-3	TRBJ2-1	TRBD2	CASSPGTSGWDEQFF	TGTGCCAGCAGCCCCGGGACTAGCGGTTGGGATGAGCAGTTCTTC
14	NA	TRBV19	TRBJ2-5	TRBD1	CASSLGQGRETQYF	TGTGCCAGTAGTTTGGGACAGGGGAGGGAGACCCAGTACTTC
16	NA	TRBV5-1	TRBJ2-5	NA	CASSLSPVTLQETQYF	TGCGCCAGCAGCTTGAGTCCGGTAACGCTCCAAGAGACCCAGTACTTC
15	NA	TRBV19	TRBJ1-1	NA	CASRVARAGNTEAFF	TGTGCCAGTAGAGTGGCCCGGGCAGGGAACACTGAAGCTTTCTTT
15	NA	TRBV7-3	TRBJ2-3	TRBD1	CASSSATGGTDTQYF	TGTGCCAGCAGTTCCGCGACAGGGGGCACAGATACGCAGTATTTT
14	NA	TRBV14	TRBJ2-7	NA	CASSQVVGRYEQYF	TGTGCCAGCAGCCAAGTGGTTGGTCGGTACGAGCAGTACTTC
14	NA	TRBV5-1	TRBJ2-5	NA	CASSLAEGRETQYF	TGCGCCAGCAGCTTGGCCGAGGGACGAGAGACCCAGTACTTC
14	NA	TRBV7-6	TRBJ2-5	NA	CASSPGSLWETQYF	TGTGCCAGCAGCCCAGGATCGCTCTGGGAGACCCAGTACTTC
13	NA	TRBV10-1	TRBJ2-5	NA	CASSRDNQETQYF	TGCGCCAGCAGCCGGGACAACCAAGAGACCCAGTACTTC
14	NA	TRBV2	TRBJ1-5	NA	CASSVQGGREPQHF	TGTGCCAGCAGTGTACAGGGAGGGAGGGAGCCCCAGCATTTT
14	NA	TRBV7-6	TRBJ1-5	NA	CASSLQGFNQPQHF	TGTGCCAGCAGCTTACAGGGGTTCAATCAGCCCCAGCATTTT
14	NA	TRBV2	TRBJ1-4	TRBD1	CASRFGTGNEKLFF	TGTGCCAGCAGGTTCGGGACAGGGAATGAAAAACTGTTTTTT
15	NA	TRBV9	TRBJ2-7	TRBD1	CASSPKAQGGYEQYF	TGTGCCAGCAGCCCAAAAGCACAGGGGGGCTACGAGCAGTACTTC
14	NA	TRBV10-3	TRBJ2-1	TRBD1	CATKGQGNYNEQFF	TGTGCCACCAAGGGACAGGGAAACTACAATGAGCAGTTCTTC
16	NA	TRBV9	TRBJ1-4	TRBD1	CASSARGQGHNEKLFF	TGTGCCAGCAGCGCGAGAGGACAGGGACATAATGAAAAACTGTTTTTT